This TCR beta chain is from a study of breast tumors, draining lymph nodes, adjacent tissues. The CDR3 is 11 amino acids long, termini counted. Germline V gives CDR1 SGHKS, CDR2 YYEKEE (reference sequence). Samples came from axillary lymph nodes draining the breast cancer. One entry per CDR3 protein, called by TCRdb with MiXCR from the multiplex PCR reads. The sample yields 150,000 to 200,000 distinct CDR3 sequences, 33% seen once. Study results and limitations: Tumor TCR diversity was below lymph nodes but above nontumor tissue.

Comments on this clonotype: The antigen is not known. This CDR3 fails to terminate in the conserved phenylalanine or tryptophan, so it likely reflects a read error. No DNA is shown, since the ends of the CDR3 on it are uncertain; the CDR3 is the one TCRdb lists.

The source of this sequence is a female donor with breast cancer. Some clones in this sample may be carry-over from other donors' samples. The chain joins TRBV5-5 to TRBJ1-3. The source material was axillary lymph node tissue. The CDR3 sequence: CASSLTADLGI.